The source of this T cell receptor (beta chain) is a study of T and B cells in COVID-19 patients. Background on the study: Of roughly 22 active-infection patients, 11 to 12 were critically ill with mechanical ventilation or extracorporeal membrane oxygenation. Of around 21 active-infection patients, under 19 carried comorbidities linked to unfavorable COVID-19 outcome. General study findings and limits: In COVID-19 patients, T cell receptor beta variable and joining gene use was reportedly strongly skewed.

In its sample, this clonotype was seen many times. Antigen unknown. From blood, roughly 220-550 ng of genomic DNA served as TRB template. Multiplex PCR with BIOMED2 TRB-A/B primer pools amplified TRB rearrangements. MiXCR, applied by TCRdb to the multiplex PCR reads, yields one record per CDR3 protein. The table shows about 17,000 distinct CDR3 sequences, with around 30% occurring only once. Sequenced material: blood. The origin of this receptor is a human donor who had recovered from COVID-19.

The CDR3 coding sequence is TGTGCCAGCAGTAGGGAGTTTGGAGATACGCAGTATTTT. Translating it yields CASSREFGDTQYF. The chain links TRBV6-2 or TRBV6-3 to TRBJ2-3, with D tentatively TRBD2 (5 bases). Germline V gene lookup returns CDR1 MNHEY and CDR2 SVGEGT. V dropped 5 bases and J dropped 5 bases, with 11 bases sitting between them. The CDR3 runs 13 residues.